This T cell receptor (delta chain) was observed in a study of gamma-delta T cells after stem cell transplantation. CDR1 and CDR2 from the germline V gene are GEAIGNYY and EKD. The CDR3 is 15 amino acids. V lost 3 bases to trimming and J lost 6 bases; unmatched junction nucleotides: 10. A remark on this clone: TCRdb's protein, taken from a much larger clone, differs from this DNA's translation at residue 11, likely owing to a read error; the protein displayed comes from the DNA.

With CATT, TCRdb re-called clones from the RT-PCR reads. The data hold roughly 14,000 delta-chain clones, with just under 9.5% observed a single time. This chain connects TRDV2 to TRDJ1; TRDD3 matches at 9 bases. The sequence derives from a human donor. It is not recorded whose cells these are; they may come from a transplant donor. Sequencing was carried out using gamma-delta T cells. CDR3 sequence (DNA): TGTGCCTGTGACCCTATCCTGGGGGATGCCCATAAACTCATCTTT. Protein product: CACDPILGDAHKLIF.